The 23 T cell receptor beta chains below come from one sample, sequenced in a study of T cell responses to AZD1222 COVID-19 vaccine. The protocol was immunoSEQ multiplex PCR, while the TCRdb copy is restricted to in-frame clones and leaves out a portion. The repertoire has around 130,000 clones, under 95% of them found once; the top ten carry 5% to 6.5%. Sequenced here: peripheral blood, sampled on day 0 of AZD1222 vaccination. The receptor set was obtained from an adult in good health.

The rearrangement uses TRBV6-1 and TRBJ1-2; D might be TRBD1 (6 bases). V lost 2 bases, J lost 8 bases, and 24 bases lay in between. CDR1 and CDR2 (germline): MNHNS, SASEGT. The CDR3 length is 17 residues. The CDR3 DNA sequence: TGTGCCAGCAGTGAAAGGCCGGGGCAGGGGTCGACTAGGGGCTACACCTTC. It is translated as CASSERPGQGSTRGYTF.

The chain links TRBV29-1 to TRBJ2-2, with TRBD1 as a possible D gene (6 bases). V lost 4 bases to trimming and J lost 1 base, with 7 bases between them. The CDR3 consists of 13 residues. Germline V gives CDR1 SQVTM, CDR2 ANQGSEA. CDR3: CSVVTGNTGELFF. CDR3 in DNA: TGCAGCGTTGTGACAGGGAACACCGGGGAGCTGTTTTTT.

As DNA, the CDR3 is TGTGCCACCCATATCGTCGACAGGGGCTCCCCCGGGGAGCTGTTTTTT. Its translation: CATHIVDRGSPGELFF. V and J are TRBV19 and TRBJ2-2; 8 bases align to TRBD1. This CDR3 spans 16 amino acids. CDR1 is LNHDA and CDR2 is SQIVND in the germline V gene (reference sequence). J gave up 6 bases and V 10 bases, and 16 bases lay outside the gene matches.

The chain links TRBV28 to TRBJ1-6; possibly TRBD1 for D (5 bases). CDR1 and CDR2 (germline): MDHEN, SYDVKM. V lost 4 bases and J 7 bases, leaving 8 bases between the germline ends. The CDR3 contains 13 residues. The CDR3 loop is CASSSGLNSPLHF. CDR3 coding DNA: TGTGCCAGCAGTTCGGGACTCAATTCACCCCTCCACTTT.

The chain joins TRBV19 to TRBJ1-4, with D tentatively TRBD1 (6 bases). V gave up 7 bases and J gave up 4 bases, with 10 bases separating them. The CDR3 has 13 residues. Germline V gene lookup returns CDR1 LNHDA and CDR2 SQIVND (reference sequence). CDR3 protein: CASMDSLNEKLFF. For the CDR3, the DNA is TGTGCCAGTATGGACAGCCTTAATGAAAAACTGTTTTTT.

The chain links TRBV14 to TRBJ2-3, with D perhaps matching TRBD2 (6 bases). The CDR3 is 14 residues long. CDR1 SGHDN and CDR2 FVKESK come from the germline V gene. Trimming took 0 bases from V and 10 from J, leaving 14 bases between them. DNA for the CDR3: TGTGCCAGCAGCCAAGATGTGGACTACGTGGCGCAGTATTTT. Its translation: CASSQDVDYVAQYF.

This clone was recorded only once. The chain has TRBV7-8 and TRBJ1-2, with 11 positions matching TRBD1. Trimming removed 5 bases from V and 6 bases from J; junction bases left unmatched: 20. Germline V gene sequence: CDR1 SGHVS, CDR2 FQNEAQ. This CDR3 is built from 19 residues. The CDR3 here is CASSRGQGAPSSVVDGYTF. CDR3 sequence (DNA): TGTGCCAGCAGCCGAGGACAGGGGGCGCCATCATCGGTAGTCGATGGCTACACCTTC.

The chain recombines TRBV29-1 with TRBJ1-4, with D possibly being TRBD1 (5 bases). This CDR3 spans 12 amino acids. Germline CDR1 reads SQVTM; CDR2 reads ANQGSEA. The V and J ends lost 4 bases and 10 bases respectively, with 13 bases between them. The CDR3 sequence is CSVGQGEGKLFF. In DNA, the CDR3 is TGCAGCGTTGGTCAGGGTGAGGGAAAACTGTTTTTT.

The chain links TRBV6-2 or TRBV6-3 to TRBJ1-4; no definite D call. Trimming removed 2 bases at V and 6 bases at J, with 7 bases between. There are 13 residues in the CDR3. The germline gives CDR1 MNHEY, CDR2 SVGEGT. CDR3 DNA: TGTGCCAGCAGTTACGGGGAGTATGAAAAACTGTTTTTT. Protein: CASSYGEYEKLFF.

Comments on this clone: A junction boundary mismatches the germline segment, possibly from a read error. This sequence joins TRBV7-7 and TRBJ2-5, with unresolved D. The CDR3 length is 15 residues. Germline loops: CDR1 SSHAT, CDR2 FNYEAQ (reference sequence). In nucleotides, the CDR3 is TGTGCTAGCAGCCCCTCTCCGAGTTCCCAAGAGACCCAGTACTTC. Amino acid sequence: CASSPSPSSQETQYF.

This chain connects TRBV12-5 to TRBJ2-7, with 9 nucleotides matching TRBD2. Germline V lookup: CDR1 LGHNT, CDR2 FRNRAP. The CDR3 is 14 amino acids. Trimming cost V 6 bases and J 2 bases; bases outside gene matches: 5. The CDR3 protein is CASGRGGKTYEQYF. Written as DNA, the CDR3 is TGTGCTAGTGGGCGGGGGGGAAAGACCTACGAGCAGTACTTC. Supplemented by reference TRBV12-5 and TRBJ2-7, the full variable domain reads DARVTQTPRHKVTEMGQEVTMRCQPILGHNTVFWYRQTMMQGLELLAYFRNRAPLDDSGMPKDRFSAEMPDATLATLKIQPSEPRDSAVYFCASGRGGKTYEQYFGPGTRLTVT.

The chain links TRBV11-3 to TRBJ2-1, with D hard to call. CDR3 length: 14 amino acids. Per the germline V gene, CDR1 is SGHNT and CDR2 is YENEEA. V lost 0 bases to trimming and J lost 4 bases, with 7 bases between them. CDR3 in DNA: TGTGCCAGCAGCTTAGAACGGCAGTACAATGAGCAGTTCTTC. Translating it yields CASSLERQYNEQFF.

Written as DNA, the CDR3 is TGTGCCAGCAGCTTGGAGAAGAACACCGGGGAGCTGTTTTTT. It translates to CASSLEKNTGELFF. The V call is TRBV5-4, the J call TRBJ2-2, with D hard to call. This CDR3 contains 14 residues. Germline V gene lookup returns CDR1 SGHNT and CDR2 YYREEE (reference sequence). Trimming shortened V by 0 bases and J by 1 base, and 4 bases separated the two germline ends.

The CDR3, as DNA: TGTGCCAGCAGCCAAGGGGTACGACTAGCGGGAGGCGATCTCGGGACCTACGAGCAGTACTTC. It translates to CASSQGVRLAGGDLGTYEQYF. V usage is TRBV4-2 and J usage is TRBJ2-7, with 13 positions matching TRBD2. V dropped 1 base and J dropped 2; count of bases not matched to a gene: 17. Germline CDR1 LGHNA, CDR2 YNFKEQ. The CDR3 is made up of 21 amino acids.

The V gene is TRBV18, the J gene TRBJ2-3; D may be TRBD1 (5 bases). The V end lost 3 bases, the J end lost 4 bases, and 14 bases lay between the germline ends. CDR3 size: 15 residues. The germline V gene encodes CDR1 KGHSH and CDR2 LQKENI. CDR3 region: CASSPALGPPDTQYF. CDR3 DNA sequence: TGTGCCAGCTCACCCGCCCTGGGGCCACCAGATACGCAGTATTTT.

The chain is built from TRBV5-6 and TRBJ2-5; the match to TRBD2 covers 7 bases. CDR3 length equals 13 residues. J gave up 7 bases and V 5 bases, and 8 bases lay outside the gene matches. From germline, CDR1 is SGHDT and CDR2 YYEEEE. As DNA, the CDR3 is TGTGCCAGCAGTCGAAGTCCGGGAGGGACCCAGTACTTC. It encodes CASSRSPGGTQYF.

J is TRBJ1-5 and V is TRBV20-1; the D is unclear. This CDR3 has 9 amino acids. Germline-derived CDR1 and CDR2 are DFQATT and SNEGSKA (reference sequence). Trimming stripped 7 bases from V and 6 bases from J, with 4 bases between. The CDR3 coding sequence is TGCAGTGTTGGTCAGCCCCAGCATTTT. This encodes CSVGQPQHF.

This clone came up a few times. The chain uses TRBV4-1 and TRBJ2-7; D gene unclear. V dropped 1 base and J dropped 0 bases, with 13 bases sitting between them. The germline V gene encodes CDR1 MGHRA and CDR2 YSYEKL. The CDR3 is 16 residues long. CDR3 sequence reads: CASSQAVFLSSYEQYF. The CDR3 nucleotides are TGCGCCAGCAGCCAAGCGGTCTTCTTGAGCTCCTACGAGCAGTACTTC.

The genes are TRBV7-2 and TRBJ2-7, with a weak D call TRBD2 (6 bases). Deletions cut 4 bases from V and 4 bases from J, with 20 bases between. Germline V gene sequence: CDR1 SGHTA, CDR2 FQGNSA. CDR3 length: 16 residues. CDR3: CASSSLGLGLIYEQYF. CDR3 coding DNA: TGTGCCAGCAGCTCACTGGGACTGGGGCTCATTTACGAGCAGTACTTC.

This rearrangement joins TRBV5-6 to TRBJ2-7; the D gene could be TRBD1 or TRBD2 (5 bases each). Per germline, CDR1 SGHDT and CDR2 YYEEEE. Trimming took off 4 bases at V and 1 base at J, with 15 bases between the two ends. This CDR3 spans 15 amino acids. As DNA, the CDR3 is TGTGCCAGCAGCCCCCGGGGCGGTACGTCCTACGAGCAGTACTTC. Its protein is CASSPRGGTSYEQYF.

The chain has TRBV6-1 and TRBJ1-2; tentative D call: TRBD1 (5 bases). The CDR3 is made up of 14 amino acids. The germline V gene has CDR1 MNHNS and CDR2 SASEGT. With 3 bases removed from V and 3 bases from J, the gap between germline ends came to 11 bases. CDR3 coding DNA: TGTGCCAGCAGTGAGCGGGGAGGGGACTATGGCTACACCTTC. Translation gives CASSERGGDYGYTF.

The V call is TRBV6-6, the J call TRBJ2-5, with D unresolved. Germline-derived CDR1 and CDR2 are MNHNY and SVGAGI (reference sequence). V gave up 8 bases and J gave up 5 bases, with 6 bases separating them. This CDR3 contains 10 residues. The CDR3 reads CASARETQYF. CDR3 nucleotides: TGTGCCAGCGCCCGTGAGACCCAGTACTTC.

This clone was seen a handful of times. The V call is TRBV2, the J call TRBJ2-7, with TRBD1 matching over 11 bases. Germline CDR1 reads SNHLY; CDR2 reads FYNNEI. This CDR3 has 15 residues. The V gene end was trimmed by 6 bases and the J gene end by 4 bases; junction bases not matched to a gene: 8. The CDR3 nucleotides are TGTGCCAGCAGCCCTACCGGGACAGGGGGTTACGAGCAGTACTTC. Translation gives CASSPTGTGGYEQYF.